Below, one T cell receptor (beta chain) is given with its context. The data were obtained in a study of tumor-infiltrating lymphocytes in oesophageal squamous cell carcinoma. The CDR3 runs 15 residues. Germline CDR1 SGHTA, CDR2 FQGNSA. TCRdb re-called the PCR reads with MiXCR, one entry per CDR3 protein. This table has fewer than 15,000 distinct CDR3 sequences, more than 45% appearing once. The sample was blood. This TCR was sampled from a female donor with esophageal squamous cell carcinoma. The genes are TRBV7-2 and TRBJ2-4; 15 nucleotides match TRBD2. The last part of the DNA fits TRBJ2-5 better; the J call may be wrong. Here the CDR3 reads CASRGTSGRQETQYF. The CDR3 region has the DNA TGTGCCAGCAGGGGGACTAGCGGGAGGCAAGAGACCCAGTACTTC.